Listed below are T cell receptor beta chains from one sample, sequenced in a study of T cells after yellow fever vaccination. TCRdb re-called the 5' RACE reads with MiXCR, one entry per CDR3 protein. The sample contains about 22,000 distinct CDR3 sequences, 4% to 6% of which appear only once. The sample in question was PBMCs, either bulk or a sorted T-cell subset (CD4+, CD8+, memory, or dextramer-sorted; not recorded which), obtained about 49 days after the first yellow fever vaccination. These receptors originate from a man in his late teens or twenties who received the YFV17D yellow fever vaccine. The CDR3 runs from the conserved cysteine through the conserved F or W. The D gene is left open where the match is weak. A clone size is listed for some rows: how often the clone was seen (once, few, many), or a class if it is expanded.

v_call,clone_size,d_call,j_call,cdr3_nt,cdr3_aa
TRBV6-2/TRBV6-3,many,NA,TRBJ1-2,TGTGCCAGCAGTCGGGACGGAAATTATGGCTACACCTTC,CASSRDGNYGYTF
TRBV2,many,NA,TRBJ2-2,TGTGCCAGCAGTGAAAGTGGCGGGGAGCTGTTTTTT,CASSESGGELFF
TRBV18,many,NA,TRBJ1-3,TGTGCCAGCTCACCAACGGGATTTGGAAACACCATATATTTT,CASSPTGFGNTIYF
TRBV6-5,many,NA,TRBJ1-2,TGTGCCAGCAGTTACCGGGGCGCTAACTATGGCTACACCTTC,CASSYRGANYGYTF
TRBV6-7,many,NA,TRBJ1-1,TGTGCCAGCAAAGGGGCCAAGGCCCGCCCTAGCAAAGCTTTCTTT,CASKGAKARPSKAFF
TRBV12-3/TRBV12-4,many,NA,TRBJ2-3,TGTGCCAGCAGTTTGGGAGCGGTAGATACGCAGTATTTT,CASSLGAVDTQYF
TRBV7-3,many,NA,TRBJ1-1,TGTGCCAGCAGCCAGGACGGGCAGGTGAACACTGAAGCTTTCTTT,CASSQDGQVNTEAFF
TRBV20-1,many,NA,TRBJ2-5,TGCAGTGCTAGGTCCCGGGGGAGAGAGACCCAGTACTTC,CSARSRGRETQYF
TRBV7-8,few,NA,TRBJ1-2,TGTGCCAGCAGACTCACTCAGGGGAGCTATGGCTACACCTTC,CASRLTQGSYGYTF
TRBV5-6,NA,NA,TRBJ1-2,TGTGCCATCAGCCCCGGGCTCGTTAACTATGGCTACACCTTC,CAISPGLVNYGYTF
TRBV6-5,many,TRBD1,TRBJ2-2,TGTGCCAGCAGACTCCCGGACAGGGACACCGGGGAGCTGTTTTTT,CASRLPDRDTGELFF
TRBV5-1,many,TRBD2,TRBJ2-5,TGCGCCAGCAGCTCAACCGCGGGGGACCCGGGGGCCCAGTACTTC,CASSSTAGDPGAQYF
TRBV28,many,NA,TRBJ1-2,TGTGCCAGCAGTTCTCAGAGGTATGGCTACACCTTC,CASSSQRYGYTF
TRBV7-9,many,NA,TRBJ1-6,TGTGCCAGCAGCTTGGGACACTATAATTCACCCCTCCACTTT,CASSLGHYNSPLHF
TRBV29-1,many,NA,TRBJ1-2,TGCAGCGCCCGGGACCGTGCGACAGTTGGCTACACCTTC,CSARDRATVGYTF
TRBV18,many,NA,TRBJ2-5,TGTGCCAGCTCACCAGGGGCGGGAGAGACCCAGTACTTC,CASSPGAGETQYF
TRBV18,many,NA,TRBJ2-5,TGTGCCAGCTCACCAAGGGAGACCCAGTACTTC,CASSPRETQYF
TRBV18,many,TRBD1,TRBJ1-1,TGTGCCAGCTCAAGCAGGGGGGGCTGGGGCACTGAAGCTTTCTTT,CASSSRGGWGTEAFF
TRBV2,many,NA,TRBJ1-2,TGTGCCACCTCCGAAGCTAACTATGGCTACACCTTC,CATSEANYGYTF
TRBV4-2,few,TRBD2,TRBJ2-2,TGTGCCAGCAGCCGAAAGACTAGCGGGGGGGCCTATGCCGGGGAGCTGTTTTTT,CASSRKTSGGAYAGELFF
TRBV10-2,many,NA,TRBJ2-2,TGCGCCAGCAGTGCAGGGCCCGGGGAGCTGTTTTTT,CASSAGPGELFF